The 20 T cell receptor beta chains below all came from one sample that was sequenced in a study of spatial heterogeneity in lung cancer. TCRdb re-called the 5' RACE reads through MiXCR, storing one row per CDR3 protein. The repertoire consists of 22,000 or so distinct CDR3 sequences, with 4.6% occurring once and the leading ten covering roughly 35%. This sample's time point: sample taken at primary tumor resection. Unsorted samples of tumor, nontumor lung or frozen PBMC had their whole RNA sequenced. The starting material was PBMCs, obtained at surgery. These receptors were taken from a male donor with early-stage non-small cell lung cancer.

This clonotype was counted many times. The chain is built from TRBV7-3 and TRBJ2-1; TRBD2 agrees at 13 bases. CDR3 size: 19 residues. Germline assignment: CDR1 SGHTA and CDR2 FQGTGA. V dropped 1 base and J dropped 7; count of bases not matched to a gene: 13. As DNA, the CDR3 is TGTGCCAGCAGCTTAAAAATGGCCCGACTAGCGGGAGGAGGTAATGAGCAGTTCTTC. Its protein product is CASSLKMARLAGGGNEQFF.

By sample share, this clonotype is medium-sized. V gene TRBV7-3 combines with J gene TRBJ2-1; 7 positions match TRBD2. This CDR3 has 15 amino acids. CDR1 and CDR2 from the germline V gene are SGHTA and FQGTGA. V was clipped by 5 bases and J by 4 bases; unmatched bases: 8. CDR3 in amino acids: CASSPTGGRYNEQFF. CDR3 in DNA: TGTGCCAGCAGCCCCACGGGCGGGAGATACAATGAGCAGTTCTTC. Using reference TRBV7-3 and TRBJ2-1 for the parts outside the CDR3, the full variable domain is GAGVSQTPSNKVTEKGKYVELRCDPISGHTALYWYRQSLGQGPEFLIYFQGTGAADDSGLPNDRFFAVRPEGSVSTLKIQRTERGDSAVYLCASSPTGGRYNEQFFGPGTRLTVL.

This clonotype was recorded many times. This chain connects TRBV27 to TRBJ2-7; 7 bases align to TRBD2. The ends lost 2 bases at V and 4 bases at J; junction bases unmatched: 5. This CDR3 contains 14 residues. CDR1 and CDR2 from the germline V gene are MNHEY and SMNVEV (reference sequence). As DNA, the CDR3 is TGTGCCAGCAGTTTAACATCGGGAGGTTACGAGCAGTACTTC. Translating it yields CASSLTSGGYEQYF.

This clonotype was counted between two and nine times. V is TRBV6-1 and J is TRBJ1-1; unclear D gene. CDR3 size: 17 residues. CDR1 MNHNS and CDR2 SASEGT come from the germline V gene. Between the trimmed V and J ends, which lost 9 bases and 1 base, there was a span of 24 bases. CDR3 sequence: CASKRGLAALRNTEAFF. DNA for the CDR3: TGTGCCAGTAAAAGAGGGTTGGCGGCCCTACGGAACACTGAAGCTTTCTTT.

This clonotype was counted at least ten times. This CDR3 is CASRTSGSAEETQYF. The CDR3 DNA is TGTGCCAGCCGGACTAGCGGGAGTGCGGAAGAGACCCAGTACTTC. The V call is TRBV7-3, the J call TRBJ2-5, with 13 bases lining up with TRBD2. V lost 8 bases, J lost 3 bases, and 6 bases stayed unmatched. The CDR3 consists of 15 residues. CDR1 and CDR2 from the germline V gene are SGHTA and FQGTGA.

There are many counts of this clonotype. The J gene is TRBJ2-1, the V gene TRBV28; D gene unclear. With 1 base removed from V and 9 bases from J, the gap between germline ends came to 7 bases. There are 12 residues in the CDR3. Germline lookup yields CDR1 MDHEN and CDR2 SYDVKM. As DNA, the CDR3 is TGTGCCAGCAGTTTATTGGGTGGTGAGCAGTTCTTC. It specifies CASSLLGGEQFF.

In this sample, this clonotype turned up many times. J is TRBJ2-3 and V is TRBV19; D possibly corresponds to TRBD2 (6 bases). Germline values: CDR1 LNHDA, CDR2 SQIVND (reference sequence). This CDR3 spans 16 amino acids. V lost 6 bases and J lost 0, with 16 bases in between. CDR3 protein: CASSPGLPTSTDTQYF. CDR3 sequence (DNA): TGTGCCAGTAGCCCGGGACTCCCGACTAGCACAGATACGCAGTATTTT.

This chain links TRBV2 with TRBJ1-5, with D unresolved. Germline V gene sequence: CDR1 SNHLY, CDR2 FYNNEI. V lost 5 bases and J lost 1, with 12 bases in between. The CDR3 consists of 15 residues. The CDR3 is CASSSLAVSNQPQHF. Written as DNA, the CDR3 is TGTGCCAGCAGTTCCCTGGCGGTCAGCAATCAGCCCCAGCATTTT.

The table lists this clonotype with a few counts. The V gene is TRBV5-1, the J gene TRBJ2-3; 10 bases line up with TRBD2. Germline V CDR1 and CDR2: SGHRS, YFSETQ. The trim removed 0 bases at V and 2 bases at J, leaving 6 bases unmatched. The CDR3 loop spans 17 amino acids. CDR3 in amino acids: CASSLGDSGRSTDTQYF. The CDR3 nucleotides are TGCGCCAGCAGCTTGGGGGATAGCGGGAGGTCCACAGATACGCAGTATTTT.

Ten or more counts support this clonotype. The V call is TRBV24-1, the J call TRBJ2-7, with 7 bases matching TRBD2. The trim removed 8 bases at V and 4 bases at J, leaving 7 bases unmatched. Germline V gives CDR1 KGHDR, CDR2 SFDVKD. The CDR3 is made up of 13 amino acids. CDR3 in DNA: TGTGCCACCATGGGAGGGAGTGAGTACGAGCAGTACTTC. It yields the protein CATMGGSEYEQYF.

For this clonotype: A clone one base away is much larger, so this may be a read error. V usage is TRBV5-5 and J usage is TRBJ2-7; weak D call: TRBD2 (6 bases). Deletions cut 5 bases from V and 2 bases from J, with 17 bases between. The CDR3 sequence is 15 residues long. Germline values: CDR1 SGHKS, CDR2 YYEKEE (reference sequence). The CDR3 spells CASRWDFFSTYEQYF. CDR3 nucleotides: TGTGCCAGCAGATGGGACTTCTTTAGTACCTACGAGCAGTACTTC.

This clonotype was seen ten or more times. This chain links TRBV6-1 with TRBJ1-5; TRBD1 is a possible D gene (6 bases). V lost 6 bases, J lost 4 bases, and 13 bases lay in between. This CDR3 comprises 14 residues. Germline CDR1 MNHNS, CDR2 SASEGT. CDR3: CASRGQIINQPQHF. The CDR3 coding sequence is TGTGCCAGCAGAGGACAGATTATAAATCAGCCCCAGCATTTT.

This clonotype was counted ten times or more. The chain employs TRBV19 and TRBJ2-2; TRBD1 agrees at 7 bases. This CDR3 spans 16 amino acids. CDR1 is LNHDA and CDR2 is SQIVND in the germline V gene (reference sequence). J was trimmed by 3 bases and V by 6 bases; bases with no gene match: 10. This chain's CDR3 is CASRPPPGTDTGELFF. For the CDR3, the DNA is TGTGCCAGTAGGCCCCCCCCCGGGACAGACACCGGGGAGCTGTTTTTT.

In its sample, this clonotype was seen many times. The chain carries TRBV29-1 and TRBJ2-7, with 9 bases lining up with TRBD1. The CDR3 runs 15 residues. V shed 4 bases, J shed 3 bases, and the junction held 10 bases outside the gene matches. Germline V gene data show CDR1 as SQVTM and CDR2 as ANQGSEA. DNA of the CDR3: TGCAGCGTTGTTGAAATCGGGACAGGGAGCTACGAGCAGTACTTC. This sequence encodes CSVVEIGTGSYEQYF.

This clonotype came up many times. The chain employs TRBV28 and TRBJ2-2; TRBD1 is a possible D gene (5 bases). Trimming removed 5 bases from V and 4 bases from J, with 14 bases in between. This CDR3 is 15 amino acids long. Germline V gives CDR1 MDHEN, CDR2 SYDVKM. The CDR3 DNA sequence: TGTGCCAGCAGTCACCCAGGGTGGGGCACCGGGGAGCTGTTTTTT. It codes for CASSHPGWGTGELFF.

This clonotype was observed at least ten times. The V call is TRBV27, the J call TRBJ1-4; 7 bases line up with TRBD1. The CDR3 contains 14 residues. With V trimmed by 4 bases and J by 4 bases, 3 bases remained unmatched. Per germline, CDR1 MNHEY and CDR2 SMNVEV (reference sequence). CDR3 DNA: TGTGCCAGCAGTTGGACAGGCCTTAATGAAAAACTGTTTTTT. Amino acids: CASSWTGLNEKLFF. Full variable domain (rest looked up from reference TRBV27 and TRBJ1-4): EAQVTQNPRYLITVTGKKLTVTCSQNMNHEYMSWYRQDPGLGLRQIYYSMNVEVTDKGDVPEGYKVSRKEKRNFPLILESPSPNQTSLYFCASSWTGLNEKLFFGSGTQLSVL.

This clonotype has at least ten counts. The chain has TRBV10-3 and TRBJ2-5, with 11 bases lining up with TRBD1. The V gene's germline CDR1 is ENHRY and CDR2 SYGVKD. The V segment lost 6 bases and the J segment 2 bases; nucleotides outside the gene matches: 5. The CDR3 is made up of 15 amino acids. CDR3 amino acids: CAISPGQGGQETQYF. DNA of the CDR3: TGTGCCATCAGCCCGGGACAGGGGGGTCAAGAGACCCAGTACTTC.

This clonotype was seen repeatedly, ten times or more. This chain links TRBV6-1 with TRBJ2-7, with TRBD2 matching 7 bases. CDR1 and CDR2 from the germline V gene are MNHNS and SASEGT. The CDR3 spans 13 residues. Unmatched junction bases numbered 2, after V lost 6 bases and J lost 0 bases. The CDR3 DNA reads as TGTGCCAGCAGGAGCGGGGACTCCTACGAGCAGTACTTC. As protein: CASRSGDSYEQYF.

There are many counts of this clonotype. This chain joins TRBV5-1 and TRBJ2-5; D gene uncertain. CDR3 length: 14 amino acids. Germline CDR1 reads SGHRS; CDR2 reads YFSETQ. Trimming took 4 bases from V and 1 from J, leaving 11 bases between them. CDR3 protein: CASSPSGLQETQYF. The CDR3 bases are TGCGCCAGCAGCCCTTCTGGGCTCCAAGAGACCCAGTACTTC.

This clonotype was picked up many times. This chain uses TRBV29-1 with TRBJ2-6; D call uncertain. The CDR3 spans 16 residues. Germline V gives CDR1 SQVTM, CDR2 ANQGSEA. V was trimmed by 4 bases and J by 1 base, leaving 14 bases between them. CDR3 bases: TGCAGCGTTGTGAGCCTTAAGAGATCTGGGGCCAACGTCCTGACTTTC. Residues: CSVVSLKRSGANVLTF. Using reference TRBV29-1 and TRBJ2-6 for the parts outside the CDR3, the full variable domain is SAVISQKPSRDICQRGTSLTIQCQVDSQVTMMFWYRQQPGQSLTLIATANQGSEATYESGFVIDKFPISRPNLTFSTLTVSNMSPEDSSIYLCSVVSLKRSGANVLTFGAGSRLTVL.